The source of this T cell receptor beta chain is a study of cytomegalovirus exposure and HLA in healthy donors. As for the study in general: Within an early data release were roughly 90 million unique TCRs drawn from HLA-typed donors. Study-wide results and limits: Reports showed the classifier diagnosing cytomegalovirus status with high specificity and sensitivity.

This CDR3 region has 16 residues. The V gene's germline CDR1 is SGHVS and CDR2 FQNEAQ. V lost 2 bases to trimming and J lost 0 bases, with 11 bases between them. With regard to this clone: Antigen unknown.

The PCR made use of 60 Vbeta and 13 Jbeta primers. TCRdb's copy holds only in-frame clones and misses some; the assay was immunoSEQ multiplex PCR. The top ten clones hold about 5% of a sample with about 140,000 clones, 75% to 85% of them seen once. Material: PBMCs. The TCR was taken from a man aged 40-50 years in good health and CMV-seronegative. The chain uses TRBV7-8 and TRBJ1-3; a weak D match, TRBD1 (5 bases). This CDR3 is CASSLKGRSSGNTIYF. CDR3 bases: TGTGCCAGCAGCTTAAAGGGGAGGAGCTCTGGAAACACCATATATTTT.